A single sample gave rise to the 29 T cell receptor beta chains below, sequenced in a study of T-cell memory formation after mild COVID-19. TCRdb re-called the 5' RACE reads through MiXCR, storing one row per CDR3 protein. The data contain approximately 230,000 distinct CDR3 sequences, around 17% of them singletons. Sequencing was performed on PBMCs or a T cell subset sorted from them (not recorded which). These receptors all come from a man aged 18 to 30 who had mild COVID-19 (a few samples of this study predate the infection). Cell type and time point are not known.

A few counts support this clonotype. Here the CDR3 reads CSANYRERETQYF. Here the CDR3 DNA reads TGCAGTGCGAATTACCGGGAGCGCGAGACCCAGTACTTC. This sequence joins TRBV20-1 and TRBJ2-5; D perhaps matches TRBD2 (6 bases). The germline gives CDR1 DFQATT, CDR2 SNEGSKA (reference sequence). Trimming cost V 6 bases and J 5 bases, with 16 bases left between them. CDR3 length: 13 amino acids.

The rearrangement joins TRBV6-5 to TRBJ2-7; 7 positions agree with TRBD2. CDR1 is MNHEY, CDR2 SVGAGI, per germline. The CDR3 is 15 residues long. After removal of 1 base from V and 4 bases from J, the junction contained 7 bases not matched to a gene. The CDR3, as DNA: TGTGCCAGCAGTTACTACGGACTAGAGGTGTACGAGCAGTACTTC. This translates into CASSYYGLEVYEQYF.

In this sample, this clonotype turned up a few times. The J gene is TRBJ1-1, the V gene TRBV7-9; D gene uncertain. V lost 5 bases and J 2 bases, leaving 15 bases between the germline ends. Germline CDR1 is SEHNR and CDR2 is FQNEAQ (reference sequence). This CDR3 is 15 amino acids long. CDR3 residues: CASSPLGKGNTEAFF. CDR3 coding DNA: TGTGCCAGCAGCCCCCTAGGGAAAGGAAACACTGAAGCTTTCTTT.

Only a few counts were recorded for this clonotype. The chain joins TRBV7-3 to TRBJ1-1, with 8 bases identical to TRBD1. The germline CDR1 and CDR2 sequences are SGHTA and FQGTGA. V trimming: 1 base; J trimming: 9 bases; junction bases outside the gene matches: 7. The CDR3 sequence is 14 residues long. Here the CDR3 DNA reads TGTGCCAGCAGCTTAAACACTTTCAGGGGGCAAGCTTTCTTT. The encoded protein is CASSLNTFRGQAFF.

The chain couples TRBV7-2 to TRBJ1-6, with a tentative D call TRBD1 (6 bases). The CDR3 sequence is 16 residues long. Germline assignment: CDR1 SGHTA and CDR2 FQGNSA. Trimming removed 3 bases from V and 10 bases from J, with 19 bases in between. CDR3 amino acids: CASSFLTGLQFSPLHF. The CDR3 DNA follows: TGTGCCAGCAGCTTTTTGACAGGTCTCCAATTCTCACCCCTCCACTTT.

The chain carries TRBV5-1 and TRBJ2-3, with 12 nucleotides matching TRBD2. The CDR3 contains 15 residues. CDR1 SGHRS and CDR2 YFSETQ come from the germline V gene. V was pared by 4 bases and J by 3 bases, with 3 bases of the junction left unmatched. The CDR3 region has the DNA TGCGCCAGCAGCACGACTAGCGGGGGTACAGATACGCAGTATTTT. Its protein is CASSTTSGGTDTQYF.

CDR3 sequence (DNA): TGTGCCAGCAGCTACGGCCGGTTTGGGGACACCATATATTTT. This codes for CASSYGRFGDTIYF. V is TRBV7-9 and J is TRBJ1-3; D not resolved. CDR1 is SEHNR, CDR2 FQNEAQ, per germline (reference sequence). This CDR3 is built from 14 residues. Deletions cut 4 bases from V and 8 bases from J, with 15 bases between. Combining the CDR3 with reference TRBV7-9 and TRBJ1-3 gives the whole variable domain DTGVSQNPRHKITKRGQNVTFRCDPISEHNRLYWYRQTLGQGPEFLTYFQNEAQLEKSRLLSDRFSAERPKGSFSTLEIQRTEQGDSAMYLCASSYGRFGDTIYFGEGSWLTVV.

This clonotype has a handful of counts. The rearrangement links TRBV10-1 to TRBJ2-2, with 14 bases matching TRBD2. The CDR3 loop spans 19 amino acids. V lost 4 bases to trimming and J lost 2 bases; unmatched junction nucleotides: 9. The germline V gene has CDR1 WNHNN and CDR2 SYGVQD (reference sequence). CDR3 DNA: TGCGCCAGCAGTGCCGCCGGACTAGCGGGGGGTCTCAACACCGGGGAGCTGTTTTTT. Encoded protein: CASSAAGLAGGLNTGELFF.

This clonotype came up a few times. The V gene is TRBV18, the J gene TRBJ2-7; 14 nucleotides match TRBD2. The CDR3 has 15 residues. The ends lost 3 bases at V and 3 bases at J; junction bases unmatched: 1. CDR1 KGHSH and CDR2 LQKENI come from the germline V gene. CDR3 in amino acids: CASSPTSGGVYEQYV. DNA of the CDR3: TGTGCCAGCTCACCGACTAGCGGGGGGGTCTACGAGCAGTACGTC.

This chain connects TRBV7-2 to TRBJ1-2, with D unclear. The CDR3 runs to 16 residues. Between the trimmed V and J ends, which lost 1 base and 3 bases, there was a span of 15 bases. Germline V lookup: CDR1 SGHTA, CDR2 FQGNSA. Here the CDR3 DNA reads TGTGCCAGCAGCTTAGGAATACCTGAAGGCGACTATGGCTACACCTTC. It yields the protein CASSLGIPEGDYGYTF. Full variable domain (rest looked up from reference TRBV7-2 and TRBJ1-2): GAGVSQSPSNKVTEKGKDVELRCDPISGHTALYWYRQSLGQGLEFLIYFQGNSAPDKSGLPSDRFSAERTGGSVSTLTIQRTQQEDSAVYLCASSLGIPEGDYGYTFGSGTRLTVV.

The rearrangement uses TRBV5-1 and TRBJ1-2; D gene ambiguous. The CDR3 is made up of 14 amino acids. Trimming pared 1 base from V and 2 bases from J, leaving 9 bases between. Germline loops: CDR1 SGHRS, CDR2 YFSETQ. CDR3 loop: CASSLYAGNYGYTF. The CDR3 DNA reads TGCGCCAGCAGCTTGTATGCGGGGAACTATGGCTACACCTTC.

In its sample, this clonotype was seen a few times. V gene TRBV5-1 combines with J gene TRBJ2-1; D remains unclear. Germline loops: CDR1 SGHRS, CDR2 YFSETQ. The CDR3 runs to 19 residues. V shed 5 bases and J shed 0 bases, with 24 bases lying between them. This chain's CDR3 is CASRARQYDKPSSYNEQFF. As DNA, the CDR3 is TGCGCCAGCAGGGCCCGCCAATACGACAAACCCAGCTCCTACAATGAGCAGTTCTTC.

This clonotype was detected a few times. The rearrangement links TRBV18 to TRBJ1-1; D call uncertain. With 3 bases removed from V and 1 base from J, the gap between germline ends came to 12 bases. Germline V lookup: CDR1 KGHSH, CDR2 LQKENI. The CDR3 is 15 residues long. Written as DNA, the CDR3 is TGTGCCAGCTCACCCCAAGACGGAACGAACACTGAAGCTTTCTTT. It translates to CASSPQDGTNTEAFF.

The V gene is TRBV7-8, the J gene TRBJ1-2; 7 nucleotides match TRBD1. Germline CDR1 reads SGHVS; CDR2 reads FQNEAQ. Trimming removed 3 bases from V and 4 bases from J; junction bases left unmatched: 2. The CDR3 extends over 13 amino acids. The CDR3 sequence: CASSLTGIYGYTF. For the CDR3, the DNA is TGTGCCAGCAGCTTGACAGGGATCTATGGCTACACCTTC.

In its sample, this clonotype was seen a few times. The V call is TRBV7-2, the J call TRBJ2-7; D remains unclear. The V end was cut by 4 bases, the J end by 3 bases, with 16 bases between. Germline V gene sequence: CDR1 SGHTA, CDR2 FQGNSA. This CDR3 has 15 residues. CDR3: CASSSPGSSFYEQYV. For the CDR3, the DNA is TGTGCCAGCAGCTCTCCGGGTAGCAGCTTCTACGAGCAGTACGTC.

This clonotype was detected only a few times. V usage is TRBV18 and J usage is TRBJ2-7; possibly TRBD2 for D (5 bases). Germline V gene data show CDR1 as KGHSH and CDR2 as LQKENI. V was pared by 4 bases and J by 3 bases, with 10 bases between. CDR3 length equals 13 residues. CDR3 in amino acids: CASSRGLYYEQYV. Here the CDR3 DNA reads TGTGCCAGCTCACGTGGACTTTACTACGAGCAGTACGTC.

This rearrangement joins TRBV2 to TRBJ1-2; 10 bases line up with TRBD1. V shed 6 bases and J 7 bases; nucleotides not matched to a gene: 2. This CDR3 has 12 residues. Germline CDR1 is SNHLY and CDR2 is FYNNEI. In nucleotides, the CDR3 is TGTGCCAGCAGGGGACAGGGGAGTGGCTACACCTTC. This gives the protein CASRGQGSGYTF.

This clonotype was observed a handful of times. This chain links TRBV11-2 with TRBJ2-1; D is possibly TRBD1 or TRBD2 (5 bases each). The CDR3 is 13 residues long. Trimming stripped 1 base from V and 8 bases from J, with 9 bases between. Germline V gene sequence: CDR1 SGHAT, CDR2 FQNNGV. The CDR3 sequence is CASSLGGADEQFF. The DNA for the CDR3 is TGTGCCAGCAGCTTAGGAGGGGCGGATGAGCAGTTCTTC.

This clonotype was detected many times. The chain links TRBV12-3 or TRBV12-4 to TRBJ1-5, with a weak D call TRBD1 (5 bases). This CDR3 is built from 14 residues. Trimming stripped 3 bases from V and 5 bases from J, with 11 bases between. The CDR3 DNA sequence: TGTGCCAGCAGTTTCTCGGGGGGAGATCAGCCCCAGCATTTT. Amino acids: CASSFSGGDQPQHF.

This sequence joins TRBV20-1 and TRBJ2-1; unclear D gene. CDR1 is DFQATT, CDR2 SNEGSKA, per germline (reference sequence). The CDR3 is made up of 15 amino acids. V lost 0 bases, J lost 0 bases, and 9 bases lay in between. The CDR3 loop reads CSAREFRYSYNEQFF. CDR3 nucleotide sequence: TGCAGTGCTAGAGAGTTCCGGTACTCCTACAATGAGCAGTTCTTC.

The chain joins TRBV7-9 to TRBJ2-5; tentatively, D is TRBD1 (5 bases). Germline V gives CDR1 SEHNR, CDR2 FQNEAQ (reference sequence). Deletions cut 4 bases from V and 7 bases from J, with 10 bases between. This CDR3 is built from 12 residues. CDR3 in DNA: TGTGCCAGCAGCTCGGAAGGGGCGACCCAGTACTTC. This sequence encodes CASSSEGATQYF.

The chain uses TRBV7-9 and TRBJ1-1; D ambiguous. From germline, CDR1 is SEHNR and CDR2 FQNEAQ (reference sequence). V gave up 5 bases and J gave up 4 bases, with 14 bases separating them. This CDR3 spans 14 amino acids. DNA of the CDR3: TGTGCCAGCAGCACCCAAACCGGCCCCACTGAAGCTTTCTTT. This translates into CASSTQTGPTEAFF.

This clonotype has a count of ten or more. The chain recombines TRBV27 with TRBJ2-2; D call uncertain. Trimming took 6 bases from V and 0 from J, leaving 5 bases between them. Germline assignment: CDR1 MNHEY and CDR2 SMNVEV (reference sequence). The CDR3 has 13 residues. The CDR3 sequence is CASSRTNTGELFF. The CDR3 DNA reads as TGTGCCAGCAGCAGAACGAACACCGGGGAGCTGTTTTTT.

This clonotype was picked up a small number of times. This chain connects TRBV6-2 or TRBV6-3 to TRBJ1-5; D gene unclear. Germline lookup yields CDR1 MNHEY and CDR2 SVGEGT. The CDR3 spans 13 residues. Trimming cost V 2 bases and J 6 bases, with 8 bases left between them. The CDR3 coding sequence is TGTGCCAGCAGTTACGGGGTTCTTCAGCCCCAGCATTTT. This translates into CASSYGVLQPQHF.

Ten or more counts support this clonotype. The chain employs TRBV3-1 and TRBJ2-1; D might be TRBD1 or TRBD2, each matching 5 bases. Trimming left V 2 bases short and J 8 bases short, with 16 bases between. The CDR3 spans 15 residues. CDR1 and CDR2 from the germline V gene are LGHDT and YNNKEL (reference sequence). The CDR3 DNA sequence: TGTGCCAGCAGCCAATTAACAGGTGGACTCGATGAGCAGTTCTTC. Its protein product is CASSQLTGGLDEQFF.

This clonotype was detected only a few times. This chain links TRBV12-3 or TRBV12-4 with TRBJ1-2, with D tentatively TRBD1 (5 bases). CDR3 length equals 12 residues. V was trimmed by 7 bases and J by 3 bases, leaving 9 bases between them. The CDR3 sequence: CASMGPDYGYTF. DNA of the CDR3: TGTGCCAGCATGGGGCCGGACTATGGCTACACCTTC.

The chain carries TRBV12-3 or TRBV12-4 and TRBJ2-3; D gene ambiguous. This CDR3 contains 15 residues. V was clipped by 7 bases and J by 0 bases, with 14 bases between them. Here the CDR3 DNA reads TGTGCCAGCAACCAGAAGGCGGTGAGCACAGATACGCAGTATTTT. Translation: CASNQKAVSTDTQYF.

This clonotype was detected a few times. V is TRBV29-1 and J is TRBJ1-1; weak D call: TRBD1 (5 bases). The germline V gene encodes CDR1 SQVTM and CDR2 ANQGSEA. The CDR3 runs to 12 residues. V gave up 8 bases and J gave up 8 bases, with 18 bases separating them. The DNA for the CDR3 is TGCAGCCTTATTGGGGCTTCAGGGGAAGCTTTCTTT. As protein: CSLIGASGEAFF.

This clonotype has only a few counts. This CDR3 is CASSLVRASSNSPLHF. CDR3 nucleotide sequence: TGTGCCAGCAGCTTGGTACGCGCGTCAAGCAATTCACCCCTCCACTTT. The V gene is TRBV5-5, the J gene TRBJ1-6; D gene uncertain. CDR1 and CDR2 (germline): SGHKS, YYEKEE (reference sequence). The CDR3 runs 16 residues. V was clipped by 0 bases and J by 7 bases, with 14 bases between them. Full variable domain (remainder filled in from reference TRBV5-5 and TRBJ1-6): DAGVTQSPTHLIKTRGQQVTLRCSPISGHKSVSWYQQVLGQGPQFIFQYYEKEERGRGNFPDRFSARQFPNYSSELNVNALLLGDSALYLCASSLVRASSNSPLHFGNGTRLTVT.